A few counts support the clone carrying this T cell receptor beta chain. Its specificity is unknown. This record comes from a study of CD8 T cells in ankylosing spondylitis. Overall study findings and caveats: Reactive arthritis synovial fluid and blood were previously reported to contain some motif variants. The disease-linked clones had a CD8+ phenotype and low blood frequencies. Eight or nine highly homologous variants made up a TCR beta motif that seemed to typify ankylosing spondylitis blood. Reportedly, significant enrichment of disease-linked clones occurred in matched ankylosing spondylitis synovial fluid.

Quantitative 5'-RACE was performed with molecular barcodes, and it yielded the TCR beta libraries. TCRdb used MiXCR to reprocess the 5' RACE reads, holding one entry per CDR3 protein. The sample has about 220,000 distinct CDR3 sequences; roughly 18% are singletons. In germline, CDR1 is LGHNA, CDR2 YSLEER. V shed 0 bases and J 5 bases; nucleotides not matched to a gene: 7. The CDR3 is made up of 17 amino acids. V and J are TRBV4-3 and TRBJ2-2; 9 positions agree with TRBD1. The material sequenced was blood, either unsorted or a sorted T cell fraction (not recorded which). This sequence originates from a male donor with ankylosing spondylitis. CDR3 sequence (DNA): TGCGCCAGCAGCCAAGATCTTCCCGGGACAGGGACCGGGGAGCTGTTTTTT. It yields the protein CASSQDLPGTGTGELFF.